Listed below are T cell receptor beta chains from one sample, sequenced in a study of cytomegalovirus exposure and HLA in healthy donors. Sequencing used immunoSEQ multiplex PCR; TCRdb keeps in-frame clones, though not all of them. Found here are about 160,000 clones, under 75% of them singletons; the top ten hold 6% to 7.5%. Sample: PBMCs. The receptor set was obtained from a man between 35 and 55 years old in good health and CMV-seropositive. CDR3s include the opening cysteine and the closing phenylalanine or tryptophan. A D gene is named only where the DNA matches it firmly. The size entry is marked missing in some rows and otherwise reads once, few, many or a size class.

>TRBJ2-5|NA|TRBD1|TRBV7-2
CASSRDRGRSETQYF
TGTGCCAGCAGCCGTGACAGGGGGCGATCGGAGACCCAGTACTTC
>TRBJ2-2|once|NA|TRBV5-4
CASSLPSGNTGELFF
TGTGCCAGCAGCTTGCCCTCGGGAAACACCGGGGAGCTGTTTTTT
>TRBJ1-1|NA|NA|TRBV6-5
CASSYSTGGVAFF
TGTGCCAGCAGTTACTCGACGGGGGGGGTAGCTTTCTTT
>TRBJ1-3|once|NA|TRBV5-1
CASSLERISGNTIYF
TGCGCCAGCAGCTTGGAGCGGATCTCTGGAAACACCATATATTTT
>TRBJ2-7|NA|NA|TRBV30
CAWSVGRSEDEQYF
TGTGCCTGGAGTGTAGGCAGGTCGGAGGACGAGCAGTACTTC
>TRBJ2-7|few|NA|TRBV7-8
CASSLGRTDYEQYF
TGTGCCAGCAGCTTAGGTCGGACAGACTACGAGCAGTACTTC
>TRBJ1-6|NA|NA|TRBV19
CASSTEMTGRPLHF
TGTGCCAGTAGTACCGAAATGACAGGCCGGCCCCTCCACTTT
>TRBJ1-2|NA|TRBD1|TRBV7-2
CASSLAAGGGNGYTF
TGTGCCAGCAGCTTAGCGGCAGGGGGTGGGAATGGCTACACCTTC
>TRBJ2-5|once|NA|TRBV11-2
CASSLWGEETQYF
TGTGCCAGCAGCTTATGGGGGGAAGAGACCCAGTACTTC
>TRBJ2-5|NA|NA|TRBV29-1
CSVPRDKYQETQYF
TGCAGCGTTCCCCGGGACAAGTACCAAGAGACCCAGTACTTC
>TRBJ1-1|few|TRBD1|TRBV5-4
CASSFRGDEAFF
TGTGCCAGCAGCTTCAGGGGGGATGAAGCTTTCTTT
>TRBJ1-1|NA|TRBD1|TRBV7-2
CASSPRTGATEAFF
TGTGCCAGCAGCCCCCGGACAGGGGCTACTGAAGCTTTCTTT
>TRBJ1-4|NA|NA|TRBV4-3
CASSQAGAFQGLFF
TGCGCCAGCAGCCAAGCCGGCGCCTTCCAGGGGCTGTTTTTT
>TRBJ2-2|NA|TRBD1|TRBV6-1
CASRKTGGFTGELFF
TGTGCCAGCAGGAAAACAGGGGGCTTTACCGGGGAGCTGTTTTTT
>TRBJ2-3|NA|NA|TRBV19
CASSSRTVPFTDTQYF
TGTGCCAGTAGTTCCCGGACAGTTCCCTTCACAGATACGCAGTATTTT
>TRBJ2-1|NA|TRBD1|TRBV27
CASSQPGQGSNEQFF
TGTGCCAGCAGTCAACCGGGACAGGGTTCCAATGAGCAGTTCTTC
>TRBJ1-4|NA|TRBD1|TRBV5-1
CASSSRDREQKLFF
TGCGCCAGCAGCTCTCGGGACAGGGAACAAAAACTGTTTTTT
>TRBJ1-2|NA|TRBD1|TRBV4-3
CASSRTGGYGYTF
TGCGCCAGCAGCCGGACAGGGGGCTATGGCTACACCTTC
>TRBJ2-7|NA|NA|TRBV19
CASSIGGSRAYEQYF
TGTGCCAGTAGTATAGGAGGGAGCAGAGCCTACGAGCAGTACTTC
>TRBJ2-7|NA|NA|TRBV10-3
CAISGVFPSYEQYF
TGTGCCATCAGCGGGGTTTTCCCCTCCTACGAGCAGTACTTC
>TRBJ2-1|NA|TRBD1|TRBV5-1
CASSLETGGRNEQFF
TGCGCCAGCAGCTTGGAAACAGGGGGCCGGAATGAGCAGTTCTTC
>TRBJ1-1|NA|NA|TRBV4-1
CASSHGGQHEAFF
TGCGCCAGCAGCCATGGCGGACAGCATGAAGCTTTCTTT
>TRBJ2-7|NA|NA|TRBV4-1
CASSQGGRAGDSYEQYF
TGCGCCAGCAGCCAAGGAGGAAGGGCAGGGGATTCCTACGAGCAGTACTTC
>TRBJ1-5|few|NA|TRBV27
CASKPGLLNQPQHF
TGTGCCAGCAAACCCGGACTGCTAAATCAGCCCCAGCATTTT
>TRBJ2-5|NA|NA|TRBV19
CASRSAGMETQYF
TGTGCCAGTAGAAGTGCAGGGATGGAGACCCAGTACTTC
>TRBJ1-2|NA|NA|TRBV30
CAWRQTDNYGYTF
TGTGCCTGGAGGCAGACAGATAACTATGGCTACACCTTC
>TRBJ1-5|NA|NA|TRBV7-2
CASSPPGGLGNQPQHF
TGTGCCAGCAGTCCGCCGGGGGGGCTGGGCAATCAGCCCCAGCATTTT
>TRBJ1-4|NA|NA|TRBV4-3
CASSQDTAGLNEKLFF
TGCGCCAGCAGCCAAGATACGGCAGGGCTGAATGAAAAACTGTTTTTT
>TRBJ1-1|few|TRBD1|TRBV4-3
CASSARTGAEAFF
TGCGCCAGCAGCGCCCGGACAGGGGCTGAAGCTTTCTTT
>TRBJ2-7|NA|NA|TRBV7-9
CASSLGGGLSSYEQYF
TGTGCCAGCAGCTTAGGCGGCGGATTGAGCTCCTACGAGCAGTACTTC
>TRBJ1-3|NA|NA|TRBV7-9
CASSLVGRGGGNTIYF
TGTGCCAGCAGCTTAGTAGGGAGGGGCGGCGGAAACACCATATATTTT
>TRBJ2-1|few|TRBD1|TRBV14
CASSQEREWTGRNEQFF
TGTGCCAGCAGCCAAGAGAGGGAATGGACAGGGAGGAATGAGCAGTTCTTC
>TRBJ2-1|NA|TRBD2|TRBV11-2
CASRSAGGYNEQFF
TGTGCCAGCAGATCAGCGGGGGGCTACAATGAGCAGTTCTTC
>TRBJ2-7|NA|NA|TRBV4-2
CASSAPLGSSYEQYF
TGTGCCAGCAGCGCTCCACTGGGGAGCTCCTACGAGCAGTACTTC
>TRBJ2-1|NA|NA|TRBV9
CASSVGRGAWNEQFF
TGTGCCAGCAGCGTAGGCAGGGGAGCGTGGAATGAGCAGTTCTTC
>TRBJ2-7|NA|NA|TRBV2
CASKSALLGYF
TGTGCCAGCAAGTCAGCTCTTCTAGGGTACTTC
>TRBJ1-4|NA|NA|TRBV7-9
CASSLAGSQREKLFF
TGTGCCAGCAGCTTAGCGGGCAGCCAGCGGGAAAAACTGTTTTTT
>TRBJ2-1|NA|NA|TRBV5-1
CASSLGGSSGEQFF
TGCGCCAGCAGCTTGGGAGGTTCCTCAGGGGAGCAGTTCTTC